This T cell receptor beta chain was found in a study of CD8+ T cells in alopecia areata. Comments on this clone: What it binds is not known.

RNA was isolated and reverse transcribed to cDNA, the sequencing template. Only in-frame clones appear in the TCRdb table, and some are missing; sequencing was by immunoSEQ multiplex PCR. Of 150,000 to 200,000 clones in the sample, roughly 50% were seen once. General study results and limits: Scalp samples also yield sequences of resident alphabeta T cells from normal skin. Relative to normal scalp, lesional scalp, especially alopecia totalis/universalis, showed higher clonality. Shared TCR sequences were less clear between patients than in mice, possibly partly from HLA diversity.

This CDR3 is built from 15 residues. Germline CDR1 LNHNV, CDR2 YYDKDF (reference sequence). The V gene end was trimmed by 3 bases and the J gene end by 5 bases; junction bases not matched to a gene: 8. The rearrangement joins TRBV15 to TRBJ2-5, with 8 bases aligning to TRBD1. The source is a human donor in good health. The sequenced material came from CD4+ T cells sorted from blood. The CDR3 spells CATSSTPGDRETQYF. DNA for the CDR3: TGTGCCACCAGCAGCACCCCCGGGGACAGGGAGACCCAGTACTTC.